Detailed here is one T cell receptor beta chain. Its matching antigen is unknown. The sample originates from a study of T cell responses to AZD1222 COVID-19 vaccine. The table came from immunoSEQ multiplex PCR; TCRdb's copy has only in-frame clones and leaves some out. Of fewer than 120,000 clones detected, 70% to 90% appear once; the ten largest clones hold 15%. Second doses were pooled across both intervals (about 4 or about 12 weeks). The germline V gene has CDR1 LGHDT and CDR2 YNNKEL (reference sequence). V shed 4 bases, J shed 7 bases, and the junction held 12 bases outside the gene matches. The CDR3 totals 15 residues. Whole-study results and caveats: Baseline seropositivity occurred in only a handful of AZD1222 recipients.

The TCR sequence derives from an adult who received the AZD1222 COVID-19 vaccine. The input for sequencing was peripheral blood, taken 28 days after the second AZD1222 dose. This chain connects TRBV3-1 (or the pseudogene TRBV3-2) to TRBJ2-5; 7 bases are shared with TRBD2. The CDR3 DNA is TGTGCCAGCAGCCCCCGGGACTGGGGGGGAGGGACCCAGTACTTC. Translating gives CASSPRDWGGGTQYF.